The TCR beta chain described here comes from a study of blood T cell repertoires in COVID-19. The CDR3 runs 16 residues. Trimming cost V 3 bases and J 0 bases; bases outside gene matches: 4. CDR1 SGHAT and CDR2 FQNNGV come from the germline V gene. TCRdb keeps only in-frame clones here, not all; method: immunoSEQ multiplex PCR. The profile shows some 46,000 clones, about four fifths of them singletons. V is TRBV11-2 and J is TRBJ2-2; TRBD2 matches at 7 bases. This TCR came from a man aged 60 to 69 with active COVID-19. Sequenced material: peripheral blood. The CDR3 loop is CASSFSGVTNTGELFF. DNA for the CDR3: TGTGCCAGCAGCTTCAGCGGGGTGACGAACACCGGGGAGCTGTTTTTT.